The clone carrying this T cell receptor (beta chain) has just one count. Its antigen is as yet unknown. The table came from immunoSEQ multiplex PCR; TCRdb's copy has only in-frame clones and leaves some out. Of about 18,000 clones listed, 80% to 90% are singletons. The data derive from a study of CD4+ T cells in melanoma. Points from the study as a whole: In melanoma, neoantigen-specific CD4+ T cells reportedly differed in differentiation state.

CDR1 and CDR2 (germline): MNHNS, SASEGT. The ends were cut back, 7 bases at V and 3 bases at J, with 15 bases in the middle. The CDR3 consists of 14 residues. This chain joins TRBV6-1 and TRBJ1-1; the D gene is possibly TRBD1 (6 bases). Sequencing was done on a sample of cells from a culture (not recorded whether cultured in vitro). The sequence came from a human donor with melanoma. Here the CDR3 DNA reads TGTGCCAGCATGAGGGGGGCTTCTGACACTGAAGCTTTCTTT. Protein product: CASMRGASDTEAFF.